This passage covers 5 T cell receptor beta chains from one sample sequenced in a study of T cell responses to AZD1222 COVID-19 vaccine. Method: immunoSEQ multiplex PCR; TCRdb's copy keeps in-frame clones and lacks some. The sample shows more than 65,000 clones, 70% to 80% of them seen only once. Sequenced material: peripheral blood, taken on day 0 of AZD1222 vaccination. The source of these receptors is an adult in good health.

The rearrangement links TRBV10-2 to TRBJ2-3; 10 nucleotides line up with TRBD1. Looked up from germline, CDR1 is WSHSY and CDR2 is SAAADI. The CDR3 length is 14 residues. V trimming: 7 bases; J trimming: 5 bases; junction bases outside the gene matches: 6. The CDR3 DNA reads TGCGCCAGCACCCTGACAGGGGGCATAGATACGCAGTATTTT. Its translation is CASTLTGGIDTQYF.

The chain employs TRBV5-8 and TRBJ1-5, with TRBD1 identical over 8 bases. The CDR3 loop spans 16 amino acids. V shed 0 bases and J 4 bases; nucleotides not matched to a gene: 6. The germline gives CDR1 SGHTS, CDR2 YDEGEE. The CDR3 reads CASSLGGQALNQPQHF. In DNA form, the CDR3 reads TGTGCCAGCAGCTTGGGGGGACAGGCGCTGAATCAGCCCCAGCATTTT. Drawing the rest from reference TRBV5-8 and TRBJ1-5, the complete variable domain is EAGVTQSPTHLIKTRGQQATLRCSPISGHTSVYWYQQALGLGLQFLLWYDEGEERNRGNFPPRFSGRQFPNYSSELNVNALELEDSALYLCASSLGGQALNQPQHFGDGTRLSIL.

The chain uses TRBV27 and TRBJ2-7; possibly TRBD2 for D (5 bases). V dropped 3 bases and J dropped 3 bases, with 12 bases sitting between them. Looked up from germline, CDR1 is MNHEY and CDR2 is SMNVEV (reference sequence). The length of the CDR3 is 14 residues. The chain's CDR3 is CASSFLTGNYEQYF. DNA of the CDR3: TGTGCCAGCAGTTTCCTGACGGGAAACTACGAGCAGTACTTC.

J is TRBJ2-5 and V is TRBV18; D gene uncertain. This CDR3 is built from 13 residues. The V gene lost 5 bases and the J gene lost 5 bases, with 12 bases spanning the gap. Looked up from germline, CDR1 is KGHSH and CDR2 is LQKENI. The chain's CDR3 is CASSAGYGETQYF. The DNA of the CDR3 is TGTGCCAGCTCAGCTGGATATGGGGAGACCCAGTACTTC.

This clone appeared a few times. The J gene is TRBJ2-7, the V gene TRBV2; TRBD2 aligns across 8 bases. The J segment lost 6 bases and the V segment lost 6 bases, leaving 16 bases of the junction unmatched. The CDR3 consists of 16 residues. The germline gives CDR1 SNHLY, CDR2 FYNNEI. For the CDR3, the DNA is TGTGCCAGCAGGGCGGCGGGACTAGGTATTTCAGGCGAGCAGTACTTC. This encodes CASRAAGLGISGEQYF.